The 31 T cell receptor beta chains below come from one sample, sequenced in a study of T cell changes during pregnancy in multiple sclerosis (dated by TCRdb to the late 2010s). The method was the immunoSEQ multiplex PCR assay. The table was pulled from immuneACCESS by TCRdb, which kept in-frame rearrangements only. Such tables lose some clones; where checked, under half of the loss comes from unresolved V genes, and the rest has no known cause. The sample data list approximately 23,000 clones, and roughly 90% of these were observed just once. The ten biggest clones cover 0.5% to 0.7% of the sample. The specimen was CD4+ T cells from peripheral blood mononuclear cells, collected after pregnancy. The receptors were gathered from a female donor in good health, enrolled as a control in a pregnancy study.

This rearrangement joins TRBV9 to TRBJ1-6, with TRBD1 matching over 8 bases. Germline V lookup: CDR1 SGDLS, CDR2 YYNGEE. This CDR3 region has 16 residues. The junction had 6 bases not matched to a gene; V was cut back by 0 bases and J by 7 bases. The CDR3 bases are TGTGCCAGCAGCGTAGTCTCGGGGACAGGCAATTCACCCCTCCACTTT. Its translation is CASSVVSGTGNSPLHF.

The V and J genes are TRBV7-9 and TRBJ2-1; D is perhaps TRBD2 (6 bases). Germline assignment: CDR1 SEHNR and CDR2 FQNEAQ (reference sequence). The V end lost 1 base, the J end lost 0 bases, and 13 bases lay between the germline ends. CDR3 length: 17 amino acids. CDR3 protein: CASSLDRGDSSYNEQFF. The CDR3 nucleotides read TGTGCCAGCAGCTTAGATCGCGGGGATAGCTCCTACAATGAGCAGTTCTTC.

The chain recombines TRBV7-2 with TRBJ2-5; D gene ambiguous. The CDR3 length is 16 residues. Trimming stripped 5 bases from V and 5 bases from J, with 21 bases between. Germline-derived CDR1 and CDR2 are SGHTA and FQGNSA. CDR3 in DNA: TGTGCCAGCAGCGTAGGAGCAGTCACTCCCGGGGAGACCCAGTACTTC. Translation: CASSVGAVTPGETQYF.

J is TRBJ1-5 and V is TRBV7-2; D uncertain. Per the germline V gene, CDR1 is SGHTA and CDR2 is FQGNSA. Trimming cost V 1 base and J 7 bases, with 5 bases left between them. The CDR3 has 12 amino acids. The CDR3 DNA reads as TGTGCCAGCAGCTTAGAGCGGCAGCCCCAGCATTTT. It translates to CASSLERQPQHF.

This rearrangement joins TRBV18 to TRBJ2-7, with a tentative D call TRBD2 (5 bases). The CDR3 totals 17 residues. Germline assignment: CDR1 KGHSH and CDR2 LQKENI. With 0 bases removed from V and 3 bases from J, the gap between germline ends came to 18 bases. The CDR3 nucleotides read TGTGCCAGCTCACCACCGGGAGCGCGTGCCGGTTACTACGAGCAGTACTTC. It encodes CASSPPGARAGYYEQYF.

A single count supports this clone. This sequence joins TRBV19 and TRBJ1-1; D possibly corresponds to TRBD1 (6 bases). CDR1 is LNHDA and CDR2 is SQIVND in the germline V gene (reference sequence). This CDR3 spans 14 amino acids. The V gene lost 3 bases and the J gene lost 11 bases, with 19 bases spanning the gap. CDR3 residues: CASSISGTSSEAFF. The CDR3 nucleotides are TGTGCCAGTAGTATTTCAGGGACATCCTCGGAGGCTTTCTTT.

This clone has just one count. The chain carries TRBV19 and TRBJ2-5; 13 bases fit TRBD2. The ends lost 7 bases at V and 2 bases at J; junction bases unmatched: 4. The germline gives CDR1 LNHDA, CDR2 SQIVND (reference sequence). This CDR3 has 15 residues. The DNA for the CDR3 is TGTGCCAGTATGAGACTAGCGGGGGGTCAAGAGACCCAGTACTTC. It yields the protein CASMRLAGGQETQYF.

The chain is built from TRBV6-6 and TRBJ2-7, with 10 bases identical to TRBD2. This CDR3 has 14 amino acids. The J segment lost 6 bases and the V segment lost 6 bases, leaving 8 bases of the junction unmatched. The germline gives CDR1 MNHNY, CDR2 SVGAGI (reference sequence). The CDR3 protein is CASRSGTSASEQYF. The CDR3 nucleotides read TGTGCCAGCAGGTCCGGGACTAGCGCGTCCGAGCAGTACTTC.

The chain is built from TRBV14 and TRBJ2-5; TRBD2 matches at 8 bases. The J segment lost 4 bases and the V segment lost 6 bases, leaving 1 base of the junction unmatched. The CDR3 length is 12 residues. Germline V gives CDR1 SGHDN, CDR2 FVKESK. The CDR3 nucleotides are TGTGCCAGCAGGGGACTAGGAGAGACCCAGTACTTC. Amino acid sequence: CASRGLGETQYF. The full variable domain, with the rest looked up from reference TRBV14 and TRBJ2-5, is EAGVTQFPSHSVIEKGQTVTLRCDPISGHDNLYWYRRVMGKEIKFLLHFVKESKQDESGMPNNRFLAERTGGTYSTLKVQPAELEDSGVYFCASRGLGETQYFGPGTRLLVL.

DNA for the CDR3: TGTGCCAGCAGCTCCGGGACAGGGGTGGGCATTCAGTACTTC. Its protein product is CASSSGTGVGIQYF. The rearrangement joins TRBV7-9 to TRBJ2-4; 10 bases are a match to TRBD1. The CDR3 extends over 14 amino acids. The V gene's germline CDR1 is SEHNR and CDR2 FQNEAQ (reference sequence). Trimming took 4 bases from V and 9 from J; bases not matched to a gene: 6. Full variable domain (outside the CDR3, taken from reference TRBV7-9 and TRBJ2-4): DTGVSQNPRHKITKRGQNVTFRCDPISEHNRLYWYRQTLGQGPEFLTYFQNEAQLEKSRLLSDRFSAERPKGSFSTLEIQRTEQGDSAMYLCASSSGTGVGIQYFGAGTRLSVL.

The chain has TRBV19 and TRBJ2-2; 9 nucleotides align to TRBD1. The trim removed 6 bases at V and 6 bases at J, leaving 8 bases unmatched. The CDR3 loop spans 15 amino acids. Germline V gene data show CDR1 as LNHDA and CDR2 as SQIVND (reference sequence). The CDR3: CASRGDRALAGELFF. The CDR3 DNA reads as TGTGCCAGTAGGGGGGACAGGGCGCTGGCCGGGGAGCTGTTTTTT. Supplemented by reference TRBV19 and TRBJ2-2, the full variable domain reads DGGITQSPKYLFRKEGQNVTLSCEQNLNHDAMYWYRQDPGQGLRLIYYSQIVNDFQKGDIAEGYSVSREKKESFPLTVTSAQKNPTAFYLCASRGDRALAGELFFGEGSRLTVL.

This chain connects TRBV4-2 to TRBJ1-4; D is possibly TRBD1 (5 bases). CDR1 and CDR2 (germline): LGHNA, YNFKEQ. This CDR3 is 15 amino acids long. V was pared by 1 base and J by 8 bases, with 14 bases between. The CDR3 sequence: CASSQGGGVREKLFF. In DNA, the CDR3 is TGTGCCAGCAGCCAAGGCGGGGGGGTCCGGGAAAAACTGTTTTTT.

The chain uses TRBV5-5 and TRBJ1-2; a weak D match, TRBD1 (5 bases). The CDR3 has 15 amino acids. The V end was cut by 0 bases, the J end by 5 bases, with 14 bases between. Looked up from germline, CDR1 is SGHKS and CDR2 is YYEKEE (reference sequence). CDR3 sequence reads: CASSLGPGRGYGYTF. CDR3 nucleotides: TGTGCCAGCAGCTTGGGGCCAGGGCGAGGTTATGGCTACACCTTC.

The chain links TRBV9 to TRBJ2-3; 7 bases are shared with TRBD2. Trimming cost V 4 bases and J 4 bases; bases outside gene matches: 3. The CDR3 sequence is 13 residues long. Looked up from germline, CDR1 is SGDLS and CDR2 is YYNGEE. Here the CDR3 reads CASSLGLADTQYF. DNA for the CDR3: TGTGCCAGCAGCCTAGGACTAGCAGATACGCAGTATTTT.

The chain recombines TRBV9 with TRBJ2-7, with TRBD2 matching 13 bases. After removal of 2 bases from V and 2 bases from J, the junction contained 1 base not matched to a gene. The CDR3 loop spans 15 amino acids. Looked up from germline, CDR1 is SGDLS and CDR2 is YYNGEE. The CDR3 coding sequence is TGTGCCAGCAGCGTTGGACTAGCGGGGGCCTACGAGCAGTACTTC. Translation gives CASSVGLAGAYEQYF.

V gene TRBV2 combines with J gene TRBJ1-2, with D possibly matching TRBD1 (5 bases). This CDR3 spans 15 amino acids. The germline gives CDR1 SNHLY, CDR2 FYNNEI. Deletions cut 2 bases from V and 8 bases from J, with 18 bases between. CDR3 coding DNA: TGTGCCAGCAGTGAAAGTCAGGGCCCTTGGGCCGGCTACACCTTC. Its translation is CASSESQGPWAGYTF. Full variable domain (remainder filled in from reference TRBV2 and TRBJ1-2): EPEVTQTPSHQVTQMGQEVILRCVPISNHLYFYWYRQILGQKVEFLVSFYNNEISEKSEIFDDQFSVERPDGSNFTLKIRSTKLEDSAMYFCASSESQGPWAGYTFGSGTRLTVV.

The chain links TRBV27 to TRBJ2-7; 13 nucleotides agree with TRBD2. V was pared by 6 bases and J by 5 bases, with 1 base of the junction left unmatched. The germline CDR1 and CDR2 sequences are MNHEY and SMNVEV (reference sequence). The CDR3 has 13 residues. The CDR3 loop is CASRLAGGDEQYF. The CDR3 DNA sequence: TGTGCCAGCAGACTAGCGGGGGGGGACGAGCAGTACTTC.

This clone turned up a few times. V and J are TRBV7-9 and TRBJ2-2; D call uncertain. V lost 6 bases and J lost 6, with 8 bases in between. CDR1 and CDR2 (germline): SEHNR, FQNEAQ (reference sequence). There are 12 residues in the CDR3. In nucleotides, the CDR3 is TGTGCCAGCAGAGAGACACCCGGGGAGCTGTTTTTT. Encoded protein: CASRETPGELFF.

The V gene is TRBV14, the J gene TRBJ2-3; D remains unclear. This CDR3 is built from 13 residues. The germline V gene encodes CDR1 SGHDN and CDR2 FVKESK. V lost 4 bases and J lost 5, with 10 bases in between. The CDR3 DNA sequence: TGTGCCAGCAGCCCCTACTTGAAAGATACGCAGTATTTT. It specifies CASSPYLKDTQYF.

The rearrangement joins TRBV5-8 to TRBJ2-5; TRBD1 matches at 10 bases. V lost 5 bases, J lost 5 bases, and 12 bases stayed unmatched. In germline, CDR1 is SGHTS, CDR2 YDEGEE. This CDR3 has 16 residues. This CDR3 is CASSNDPGQGSETQYF. In DNA form, the CDR3 reads TGTGCCAGCAGTAATGACCCGGGACAGGGGTCGGAGACCCAGTACTTC.

The V call is TRBV5-1, the J call TRBJ2-3; D unclear. This CDR3 has 14 amino acids. CDR1 is SGHRS and CDR2 is YFSETQ in the germline V gene. V lost 2 bases, J lost 0 bases, and 7 bases lay in between. CDR3 protein: CASSFPGSTDTQYF. In DNA, the CDR3 is TGCGCCAGCAGCTTTCCCGGTAGCACAGATACGCAGTATTTT.

The gene calls are TRBV27 and TRBJ2-1; 12 nucleotides match TRBD1. The CDR3 totals 18 residues. V lost 1 base, J lost 4 bases, and 8 bases stayed unmatched. Germline V gene sequence: CDR1 MNHEY, CDR2 SMNVEV (reference sequence). CDR3 loop: CASSLFGTGGFTYNEQFF. DNA for the CDR3: TGTGCCAGCAGTTTATTTGGGACAGGGGGCTTTACTTACAATGAGCAGTTCTTC.

As to this clone: Relative to the germline gene, one junction end is altered; a read error may explain this. The chain links TRBV7-7 to TRBJ2-1; 16 bases match TRBD2. The CDR3 spans 15 residues. CDR1 SSHAT and CDR2 FNYEAQ come from the germline V gene (reference sequence). Here the CDR3 reads CASSQGLAGGNEQFF. CDR3 DNA sequence: TGTGCTAGCAGCCAGGGACTAGCGGGAGGGAATGAGCAGTTCTTC.

The chain has TRBV7-6 and TRBJ2-7, with TRBD2 as a possible D gene (5 bases). The CDR3 runs 12 residues. Germline V lookup: CDR1 SGHVS, CDR2 FNYEAQ. V gave up 5 bases and J gave up 7 bases, with 12 bases separating them. The CDR3 reads CASSPRSGEQYF. In nucleotides, the CDR3 is TGTGCCAGCAGCCCTCGCTCGGGGGAGCAGTACTTC.

The genes are TRBV11-3 and TRBJ1-1, with TRBD1 as a possible D gene (6 bases). V was shortened by 0 bases and J by 0 bases, with 11 bases between the two germline ends. CDR3 length equals 16 residues. The V gene's germline CDR1 is SGHNT and CDR2 YENEEA. The CDR3 sequence is CASSLDPTGLNTEAFF. The CDR3 DNA reads TGTGCCAGCAGCTTAGACCCGACAGGACTGAACACTGAAGCTTTCTTT.

The chain joins TRBV28 to TRBJ2-7; 10 positions match TRBD1. Germline V gene lookup returns CDR1 MDHEN and CDR2 SYDVKM. CDR3 length: 15 residues. After removal of 5 bases from V and 2 bases from J, the junction contained 6 bases not matched to a gene. CDR3 sequence (DNA): TGTGCCAGCAGTCCGCCGGGACAGGGGACCTACGAGCAGTACTTC. Protein product: CASSPPGQGTYEQYF.

The chain joins TRBV4-2 to TRBJ2-2, with TRBD1 matching 8 bases. V was clipped by 0 bases and J by 3 bases; unmatched bases: 3. The CDR3 is 16 residues long. Germline V gene sequence: CDR1 LGHNA, CDR2 YNFKEQ. CDR3 sequence reads: CASSQDQDRDTGELFF. The CDR3 DNA is TGTGCCAGCAGCCAAGACCAGGACAGGGACACCGGGGAGCTGTTTTTT.

The rearrangement joins TRBV5-8 to TRBJ2-6; 7 bases line up with TRBD1. Looked up from germline, CDR1 is SGHTS and CDR2 is YDEGEE. V lost 0 bases, J lost 0 bases, and 3 bases stayed unmatched. The CDR3 length is 17 residues. As DNA, the CDR3 is TGTGCCAGCAGCTTGGGCAGGGGGACCTCTGGGGCCAACGTCCTGACTTTC. Translating gives CASSLGRGTSGANVLTF.

V is TRBV27 and J is TRBJ2-5; D is possibly TRBD1 (5 bases). The end of the DNA is better explained by TRBJ2-7, so the J call may be wrong. Per the germline V gene, CDR1 is MNHEY and CDR2 is SMNVEV (reference sequence). The CDR3 covers 13 residues. CDR3 region: CASSVGHNYEQYF. The CDR3 bases are TGTGCCAGCAGTGTCGGACATAACTACGAGCAGTACTTC.

The chain joins TRBV21-1 to TRBJ1-1; TRBD1 is the table's D call and was not checked against the DNA. TRBV21-1 is designated a pseudogene. This CDR3 spans 18 amino acids. The CDR3 DNA sequence: TGTGCCAGCAGCAAAAGTCCTTACAGGCTGGTGGGGTCGGCGGAAGCTTTCTTT. The encoded protein is CASSKSPYRLVGSAEAFF.

J is TRBJ2-7 and V is TRBV19; either TRBD1 or TRBD2 may fit D (6 bases each). The germline V gene encodes CDR1 LNHDA and CDR2 SQIVND (reference sequence). Trimming cost V 5 bases and J 1 base, with 12 bases left between them. The CDR3 loop spans 14 amino acids. CDR3 protein: CASSLGGRSYEQYF. Written as DNA, the CDR3 is TGTGCCAGTAGTCTAGGGGGGCGTTCCTACGAGCAGTACTTC. Full variable domain (missing parts from reference TRBV19 and TRBJ2-7): DGGITQSPKYLFRKEGQNVTLSCEQNLNHDAMYWYRQDPGQGLRLIYYSQIVNDFQKGDIAEGYSVSREKKESFPLTVTSAQKNPTAFYLCASSLGGRSYEQYFGPGTRLTVT.